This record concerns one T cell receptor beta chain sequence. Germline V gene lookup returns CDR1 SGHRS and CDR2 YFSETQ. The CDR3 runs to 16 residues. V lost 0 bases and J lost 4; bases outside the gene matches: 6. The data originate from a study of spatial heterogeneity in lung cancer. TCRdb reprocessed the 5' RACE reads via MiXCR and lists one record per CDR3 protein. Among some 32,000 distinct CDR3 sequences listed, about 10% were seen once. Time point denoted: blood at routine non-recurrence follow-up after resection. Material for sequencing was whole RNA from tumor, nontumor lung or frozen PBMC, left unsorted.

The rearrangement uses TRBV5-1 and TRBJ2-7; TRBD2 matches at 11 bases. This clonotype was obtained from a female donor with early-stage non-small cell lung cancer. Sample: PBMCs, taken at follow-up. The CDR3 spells CASSLAEASGGYEQYF. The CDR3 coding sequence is TGCGCCAGCAGCTTGGCCGAGGCTAGCGGGGGGTACGAGCAGTACTTC.